This is a list of T cell receptor beta chains from one sample in a study of T cell changes during pregnancy in multiple sclerosis. Profiling relied on immunoSEQ multiplex PCR, and the TCRdb table lists in-frame clones only, not all of them. This repertoire shows about 100,000 clones, 80% to 95% found once; its top ten account for around 3.2%. The sequencing used peripheral blood, collected in the second trimester of pregnancy. Every receptor here comes from a female donor with multiple sclerosis, enrolled in a pregnancy study. Both conserved end residues are trimmed from each CDR3. Each record gives: J gene, V gene, CDR3 protein.

j_call: TRBJ2-1
v_call: TRBV19
cdr3_aa: ASSIPGLPGFNEQF

j_call: TRBJ2-7
v_call: TRBV5-3
cdr3_aa: ARSLTDRGYEQY

j_call: TRBJ2-1
v_call: TRBV9
cdr3_aa: ASSAAGTIKPGQF

j_call: TRBJ1-5
v_call: TRBV4-1
cdr3_aa: ASSPQDRGQPQH

j_call: TRBJ2-1
v_call: TRBV28
cdr3_aa: ASSSPRGLDNEQF

j_call: TRBJ2-3
v_call: TRBV7-2
cdr3_aa: ASSLDIDTQY

j_call: TRBJ2-4
v_call: TRBV28
cdr3_aa: ASSTRQGAKGALAKNIQY

j_call: TRBJ1-1
v_call: TRBV5-1
cdr3_aa: ASTRGLLNTEAF

j_call: TRBJ2-1
v_call: TRBV5-4
cdr3_aa: ASSSRSTLSGNEQF

j_call: TRBJ1-2
v_call: TRBV30
cdr3_aa: AWSTRQGNYGYT

j_call: TRBJ2-2
v_call: TRBV7-3
cdr3_aa: ASSPPDSTGELF

j_call: TRBJ2-1
v_call: TRBV4-2
cdr3_aa: ASSQGAGGQNEQF

j_call: TRBJ2-7
v_call: TRBV27
cdr3_aa: ASSWGVSYEQY

j_call: TRBJ2-3
v_call: TRBV19
cdr3_aa: ASNERTGAEDTQY

j_call: TRBJ2-7
v_call: TRBV28
cdr3_aa: ASSLPPVAGGSYEQY

j_call: TRBJ1-1
v_call: TRBV2
cdr3_aa: ASSRDRILNTEAF

j_call: TRBJ1-2
v_call: TRBV19
cdr3_aa: ASSGQGTMYGYT

j_call: TRBJ2-2
v_call: TRBV7-9
cdr3_aa: ASSLAFWSSGGNTGELF

j_call: TRBJ1-1
v_call: TRBV5-4
cdr3_aa: ASSLSTTANTEAF

j_call: TRBJ1-2
v_call: TRBV6-5
cdr3_aa: ASSLYRVGNYGYT

j_call: TRBJ2-3
v_call: TRBV7-3
cdr3_aa: ASSLLGPTDTQY

j_call: TRBJ1-1
v_call: TRBV7-8
cdr3_aa: ASSLESRGPEAF

j_call: TRBJ2-7
v_call: TRBV27
cdr3_aa: ASSGAGTGTYEQY

j_call: TRBJ2-1
v_call: TRBV5-1
cdr3_aa: ASSSAGDAYEQF

j_call: TRBJ2-6
v_call: TRBV25-1
cdr3_aa: ASSPGQGLSSGANVLT

j_call: TRBJ1-5
v_call: TRBV21-1
cdr3_aa: ASSSVKNNSNQPQH

j_call: TRBJ2-3
v_call: TRBV7-6
cdr3_aa: ASSPRGGPDTQY

j_call: TRBJ2-5
v_call: TRBV14
cdr3_aa: ASSPEGGWVKTQY

j_call: TRBJ2-2
v_call: TRBV13
cdr3_aa: ASSIATGELF

j_call: TRBJ2-4
v_call: TRBV29-1
cdr3_aa: SVEGPGAAKNIQY

j_call: TRBJ1-1
v_call: TRBV7-9
cdr3_aa: ASSLASTEAF

j_call: TRBJ2-7
v_call: TRBV19
cdr3_aa: ATSGLPRGYEQY

j_call: TRBJ2-3
v_call: TRBV6-5
cdr3_aa: ASSIGQGTQY

j_call: TRBJ2-7
v_call: TRBV28
cdr3_aa: ASTRTSGSYEQY

j_call: TRBJ2-7
v_call: TRBV29-1
cdr3_aa: SAWTSLGEQY

j_call: TRBJ2-7
v_call: TRBV13
cdr3_aa: ASTQGAGYEQY